These 12 T cell receptor beta chains came from one sample sequenced in a study of radiotherapy plus CTLA-4 blockade in lung cancer. The assay was immunoSEQ multiplex PCR, and TCRdb's table has in-frame clones only and misses some. Found here are 100,000 to 150,000 clones, just under 90% of them singletons; the top ten hold more than 6.5%. The sequencing here drew on peripheral blood, taken from a patient treated with radiotherapy plus ipilimumab. Receptor source: a human donor with non-small cell lung cancer that progressed on radiotherapy plus ipilimumab.

This clone occurred a few times. The chain links TRBV10-3 to TRBJ1-2, with 7 bases fitting TRBD1. Germline-derived CDR1 and CDR2 are ENHRY and SYGVKD. Trimming took 5 bases from V and 7 from J; bases not matched to a gene: 7. CDR3 length: 13 amino acids. This CDR3 reads CAISQGGDSGYTF. The DNA of the CDR3 is TGTGCCATCAGTCAGGGGGGGGACTCTGGCTACACCTTC.

The chain recombines TRBV10-1 with TRBJ2-6; D call uncertain. CDR1 WNHNN and CDR2 SYGVQD come from the germline V gene (reference sequence). CDR3 length equals 13 residues. V was cut by 8 bases and J by 4 bases, with 9 bases left in between. The CDR3 DNA sequence: TGCGCCAGCGACGAGGCGGGGGCCAACGTCCTGACTTTC. As protein: CASDEAGANVLTF.

The chain employs TRBV19 and TRBJ2-7; D may be TRBD2 (5 bases). The CDR3 consists of 14 residues. Trimming stripped 4 bases from V and 0 bases from J, with 10 bases between. Germline V gives CDR1 LNHDA, CDR2 SQIVND (reference sequence). The DNA of the CDR3 is TGTGCCAGTAGTACCGAGCGGAACTCCTACGAGCAGTACTTC. This translates into CASSTERNSYEQYF.

This chain's CDR3 is CASSPGSGTLYEQYF. The CDR3 nucleotides are TGTGCCAGCTCACCAGGGAGCGGGACCTTATACGAGCAGTACTTC. The chain uses TRBV18 and TRBJ2-7, with TRBD2 matching over 7 bases. The V gene end was trimmed by 2 bases and the J gene end by 4 bases; junction bases not matched to a gene: 8. This CDR3 is built from 15 residues. Germline loops: CDR1 KGHSH, CDR2 LQKENI.

This chain links TRBV2 with TRBJ2-5; no clear D. Between the trimmed V and J ends, which lost 8 bases and 5 bases, there was a span of 9 bases. This CDR3 has 11 residues. Germline-derived CDR1 and CDR2 are SNHLY and FYNNEI. The CDR3 DNA reads as TGTGCCAGCTATTTACGGGAGACCCAGTACTTC. Protein: CASYLRETQYF.

Only one count was recorded for this clone. The genes are TRBV4-1 and TRBJ1-3; 9 nucleotides agree with TRBD1. Germline CDR1 reads MGHRA; CDR2 reads YSYEKL. Trimming removed 5 bases from V and 8 bases from J; junction bases left unmatched: 10. The CDR3 totals 15 residues. The CDR3 region has the DNA TGCGCCAGCAGCTTCGTAGGACAGGGGTGGGACACCATATATTTT. This gives the protein CASSFVGQGWDTIYF.

This chain joins TRBV11-3 and TRBJ2-3; D uncertain. Germline assignment: CDR1 SGHNT and CDR2 YENEEA. V lost 3 bases and J 2 bases, leaving 9 bases between the germline ends. The CDR3 covers 14 residues. This CDR3 reads CASSFPHNTDTQYF. The CDR3 DNA is TGTGCCAGCAGCTTCCCCCACAACACAGATACGCAGTATTTT.

The chain is built from TRBV30 and TRBJ2-7, with D possibly being TRBD2 (6 bases). This CDR3 comprises 13 residues. Trimming removed 2 bases from V and 3 bases from J, with 11 bases in between. Germline CDR1 and CDR2: GTSNPN and SVGIG (reference sequence). Written as DNA, the CDR3 is TGTGCCTGGAGTAGGACTATCTACTACGAGCAGTACTTC. The encoded protein is CAWSRTIYYEQYF. Supplemented by reference TRBV30 and TRBJ2-7, the full variable domain reads SQTIHQWPATLVQPVGSPLSLECTVEGTSNPNLYWYRQAAGRGLQLLFYSVGIGQISSEVPQNLSASRPQDRQFILSSKKLLLSDSGFYLCAWSRTIYYEQYFGPGTRLTVT.

The V call is TRBV11-2, the J call TRBJ1-2; D gene unclear. The germline V gene has CDR1 SGHAT and CDR2 FQNNGV. CDR3 length equals 13 residues. V lost 0 bases, J lost 2 bases, and 4 bases lay in between. CDR3 bases: TGTGCCAGCAGCTTAGACGTCAACTATGGCTACACCTTC. Its translation is CASSLDVNYGYTF.

V and J are TRBV6-6 and TRBJ2-7; no clear D. From germline, CDR1 is MNHNY and CDR2 SVGAGI (reference sequence). V shed 7 bases and J shed 5 bases, with 15 bases lying between them. The CDR3 contains 13 residues. Here the CDR3 reads CASTPRRANEQYF. In nucleotides, the CDR3 is TGTGCCAGCACCCCAAGACGTGCCAACGAGCAGTACTTC.

This clone was found once. The chain joins TRBV7-2 to TRBJ2-2, with D possibly TRBD2 on 5 matching bases. From germline, CDR1 is SGHTA and CDR2 FQGNSA. The length of the CDR3 is 17 residues. Trimming cost V 1 base and J 4 bases, with 16 bases left between them. The CDR3 loop reads CASSLDLLVLATGELFF. Here the CDR3 DNA reads TGTGCCAGCAGCTTAGACCTACTAGTCCTCGCCACCGGGGAGCTGTTTTTT.

The genes are TRBV6-1 and TRBJ1-3; no reliable D call. Trimming removed 0 bases at V and 0 bases at J, with 9 bases between. The CDR3 length is 16 residues. The germline gives CDR1 MNHNS, CDR2 SASEGT. The CDR3 DNA is TGTGCCAGCAGTGAAGCGCCAGGAGGCTCTGGAAACACCATATATTTT. Translated, it gives CASSEAPGGSGNTIYF.